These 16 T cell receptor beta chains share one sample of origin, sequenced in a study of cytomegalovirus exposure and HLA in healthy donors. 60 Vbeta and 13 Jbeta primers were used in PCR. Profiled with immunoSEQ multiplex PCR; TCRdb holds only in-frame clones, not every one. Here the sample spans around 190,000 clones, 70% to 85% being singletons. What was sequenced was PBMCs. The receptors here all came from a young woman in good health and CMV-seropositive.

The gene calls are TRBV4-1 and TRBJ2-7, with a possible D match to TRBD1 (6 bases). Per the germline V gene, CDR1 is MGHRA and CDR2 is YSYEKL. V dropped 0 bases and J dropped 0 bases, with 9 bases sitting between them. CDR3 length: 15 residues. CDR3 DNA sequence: TGCGCCAGCAGCCAAGATACAGGGATCTCCTACGAGCAGTACTTC. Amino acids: CASSQDTGISYEQYF.

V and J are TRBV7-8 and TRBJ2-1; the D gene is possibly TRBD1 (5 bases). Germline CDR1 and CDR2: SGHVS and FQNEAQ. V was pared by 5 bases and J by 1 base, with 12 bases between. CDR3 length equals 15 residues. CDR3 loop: CASSPGLGSYNEQFF. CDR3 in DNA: TGTGCCAGCAGCCCAGGGCTGGGGTCCTACAATGAGCAGTTCTTC.

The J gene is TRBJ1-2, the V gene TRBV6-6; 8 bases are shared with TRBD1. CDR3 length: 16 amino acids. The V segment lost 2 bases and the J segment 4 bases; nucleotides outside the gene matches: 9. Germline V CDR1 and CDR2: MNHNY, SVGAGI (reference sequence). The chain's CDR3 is CASSYGSGGPGYGYTF. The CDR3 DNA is TGTGCCAGCAGTTACGGTTCAGGGGGCCCGGGCTATGGCTACACCTTC.

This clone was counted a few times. CDR3 DNA sequence: TGTGCCAGCAGCTTAGAGGCTAGTATCGGGTACGAGCAGTACTTC. The encoded protein is CASSLEASIGYEQYF. The chain couples TRBV7-6 to TRBJ2-7; D gene ambiguous. Germline CDR1 and CDR2: SGHVS and FNYEAQ. This CDR3 is 15 amino acids long. The ends were cut back, 1 base at V and 4 bases at J, with 14 bases in the middle.

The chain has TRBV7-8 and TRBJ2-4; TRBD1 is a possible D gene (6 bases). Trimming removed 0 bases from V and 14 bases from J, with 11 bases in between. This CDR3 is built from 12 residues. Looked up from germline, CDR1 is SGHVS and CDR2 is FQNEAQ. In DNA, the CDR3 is TGTGCCAGCAGCTTAGCAACAGGGCCCAAGTACTTC. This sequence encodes CASSLATGPKYF.

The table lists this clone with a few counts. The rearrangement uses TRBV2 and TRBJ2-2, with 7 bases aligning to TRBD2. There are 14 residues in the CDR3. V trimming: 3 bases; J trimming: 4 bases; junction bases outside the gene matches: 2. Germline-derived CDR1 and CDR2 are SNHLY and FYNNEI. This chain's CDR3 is CASSEGTTTGELFF. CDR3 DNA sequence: TGTGCCAGCAGTGAGGGGACTACCACCGGGGAGCTGTTTTTT.

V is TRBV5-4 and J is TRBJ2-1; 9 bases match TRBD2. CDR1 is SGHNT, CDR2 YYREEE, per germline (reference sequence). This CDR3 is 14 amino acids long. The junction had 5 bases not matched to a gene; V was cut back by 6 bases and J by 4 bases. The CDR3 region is CASTAGGDYNEQFF. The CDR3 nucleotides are TGTGCCAGCACCGCGGGGGGGGATTACAATGAGCAGTTCTTC.

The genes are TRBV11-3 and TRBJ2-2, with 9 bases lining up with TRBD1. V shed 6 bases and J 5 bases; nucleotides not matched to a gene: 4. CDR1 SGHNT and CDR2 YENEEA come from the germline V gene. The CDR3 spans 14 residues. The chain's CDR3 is CASSGQGRTGELFF. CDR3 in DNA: TGTGCCAGCAGTGGACAGGGGAGGACCGGGGAGCTGTTTTTT.

CDR3 amino acids: CASSLANWPGQEQFF. The DNA of the CDR3 is TGCGCCAGCAGCTTGGCCAATTGGCCGGGACAAGAGCAGTTCTTC. The gene calls are TRBV5-1 and TRBJ2-1, with D perhaps matching TRBD1 (6 bases). Germline assignment: CDR1 SGHRS and CDR2 YFSETQ. The CDR3 runs 15 residues. Trimming left V 0 bases short and J 10 bases short, with 17 bases between.

CDR3 region: CASSLAQVSYEQYF. The CDR3 DNA reads TGTGCCAGCAGCTTAGCGCAGGTCAGCTACGAGCAGTACTTC. The V call is TRBV7-2, the J call TRBJ2-7; unclear D gene. V lost 0 bases to trimming and J lost 3 bases, with 9 bases between them. Germline V lookup: CDR1 SGHTA, CDR2 FQGNSA. The CDR3 length is 14 residues.

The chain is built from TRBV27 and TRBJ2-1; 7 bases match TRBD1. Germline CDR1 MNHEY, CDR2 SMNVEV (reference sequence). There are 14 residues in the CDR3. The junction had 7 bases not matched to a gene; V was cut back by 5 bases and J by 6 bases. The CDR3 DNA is TGTGCCAGCAGTCTGACAGGGACCGCCAATGAGCAGTTCTTC. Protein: CASSLTGTANEQFF.

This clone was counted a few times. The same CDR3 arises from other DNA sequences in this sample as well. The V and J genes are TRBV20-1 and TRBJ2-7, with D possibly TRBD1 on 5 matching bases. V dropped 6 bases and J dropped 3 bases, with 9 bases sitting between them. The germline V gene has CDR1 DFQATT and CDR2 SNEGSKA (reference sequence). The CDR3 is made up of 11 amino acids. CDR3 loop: CSASTGYEQYF. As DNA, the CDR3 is TGCAGTGCCAGTACAGGCTACGAGCAGTACTTC.

CDR3 sequence: CASSFLAGTYNEQFF. In nucleotides, the CDR3 is TGTGCCAGCAGCTTCCTAGCGGGGACCTACAATGAGCAGTTCTTC. This chain joins TRBV11-3 and TRBJ2-1; 9 positions agree with TRBD2. The ends lost 3 bases at V and 2 bases at J; junction bases unmatched: 2. Germline V lookup: CDR1 SGHNT, CDR2 YENEEA. This CDR3 spans 15 amino acids.

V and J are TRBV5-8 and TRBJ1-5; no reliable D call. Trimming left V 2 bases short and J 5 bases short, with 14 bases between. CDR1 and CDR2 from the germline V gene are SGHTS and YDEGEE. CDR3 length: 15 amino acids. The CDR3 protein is CASSFLTGSHQPQHF. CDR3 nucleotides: TGTGCCAGCAGCTTCTTGACGGGGAGTCATCAGCCCCAGCATTTT.

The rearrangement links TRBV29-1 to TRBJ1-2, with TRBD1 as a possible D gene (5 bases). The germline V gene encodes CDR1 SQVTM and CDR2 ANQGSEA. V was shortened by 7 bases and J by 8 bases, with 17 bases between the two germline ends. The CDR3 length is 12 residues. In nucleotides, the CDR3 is TGCAGCGGGGGCGGGACCCTAGGGGGCTACACCTTC. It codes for CSGGGTLGGYTF.

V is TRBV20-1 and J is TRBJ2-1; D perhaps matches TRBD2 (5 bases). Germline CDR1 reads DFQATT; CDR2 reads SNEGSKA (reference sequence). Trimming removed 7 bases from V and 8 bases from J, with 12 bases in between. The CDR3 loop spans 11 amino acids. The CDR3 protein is CSGWEPDEQFF. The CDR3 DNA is TGCAGTGGTTGGGAGCCCGATGAGCAGTTCTTC.